This TCR beta chain was obtained from a study of a mutant IDH1 vaccine in newly diagnosed glioma (dated by TCRdb to the early 2020s). With regard to the full study: Patients received eight vaccinations in weeks 1, 3, 5, 7, 11, 15, 19 and 23, corresponding to visits V03 through V10. Vaccination was initiated 4-6 weeks after radiotherapy alone, or concurrently with temozolomide cycles in the chemotherapy-containing groups. Of the roughly 34 treated patients, 62.5% were male and 37.5% were female, and a mean age of roughly 37 years was recorded. Before enrollment, patients had received standard therapy of radiotherapy alone, temozolomide alone, or radiochemotherapy with temozolomide; most received the combination. Peripheral blood was collected at six visits: V03 (baseline), V05, V07, V10, V12 and V13. For exploratory analyses, around 26 treated patients had longitudinal TCRB deep sequencing done wherever samples were available. The investigation overall reported the following: Pseudoprogression appeared unrelated to alterations in the top peripheral T cell clonotypes detected by TCRB sequencing. PBMC samples for TCRB deep sequencing were selected based on availability. Across multiple MHC alleles, vaccine-induced immune responses were seen in approximately 93% of patients. It was noted by the authors that analyses of patient blood samples could not be reproduced owing to sample limitations.

A note on this clone: Its antigen target is currently unknown. Within one base of it there is no much larger clone, and no base qualities were kept.

The library was obtained by the immunoSEQ multiplex PCR assay. Rearranged TCR beta chain sequences were amplified using the hsTCRB Kit according to the manufacturer's protocol. TCRB libraries were sequenced on an Illumina MiSeq. The authors' pipeline ran thus. Demultiplexing, trimming and gene mapping were performed with the kit vendor's proprietary platform. The table comes from immuneACCESS by way of TCRdb, which keeps in-frame sequences with V and J called. Part of the clones is missing from these tables; in studies checked, under half for an unresolved V gene and the rest for unknown reasons. V, J and clone size are those of that table, while D and trimming were read from the DNA. In this sample the table shows some 30,000 clones, roughly 88% of which occur a single time. Approximately 2.4% of the sample belongs to the ten largest clones. The CDR3 goes from the cysteine to the phenylalanine over 17 residues. Of all the DNA, just the CDR3 is kept, 51 bases in frame from base 1. CDR1 and CDR2 were assigned from the germline V gene as SGHTS and YDEGEE. V loses 0 bases at its end and J loses 5 bases; junction bases beyond the gene matches: 10.

Taken with the paper, the label for time point translates to: week 23, last vaccination. Each vaccine dose, consisting of 300 ug of a 20-mer mutant IDH1 peptide in Montanide, was administered subcutaneously with topical imiquimod. The donors had newly diagnosed IDH1-mutant astrocytomas of WHO grade 3 or 4 that showed loss of nuclear ATRX. The samples were drawn from NOA16, a multicentre, single-arm, open-label phase I trial in Germany that tested a mutant IDH1 peptide vaccine in humans for the first time. The DNeasy Blood and Tissue Kit was used to extract genomic DNA from EDTA blood for TCRB sequencing.

The source was PBMCs, collected from a glioma patient whose treatment included an IDH1 peptide vaccine. Recombination linked TRBV5-8 to TRBJ1-5; the central 8 bases match TRBD1. The sequence derives from a man aged 40-49 years with glioma. The CDR3 protein is CASSLETGAPNYQPQHF. The nucleotides are TGTGCCAGCAGCTTGGAGACAGGGGCGCCCAACTATCAGCCCCAGCATTTT.